What follows describes a single T cell receptor (beta chain). Its specificity is unknown. This entry comes from a study of STAT3 mutations in large granular lymphocyte leukemia. Study at large: Immunosuppressive therapy was given to more than half of T-LGLL patients.

The method was immunoSEQ multiplex PCR; TCRdb's version includes in-frame clones alone and lacks a portion of them. The data show roughly 1,500 clones, around three quarters seen once. This CDR3 has 15 residues. The germline V gene encodes CDR1 SEHNR and CDR2 FQNEAQ (reference sequence). Losses at the gene ends were 5 bases for V and 3 bases for J; bases not matched to a gene: 6. Points from the study as a whole: Some patients had persisting codominant clonotypes that could mask small clones. In T-cell large granular lymphocyte leukemia, about half of patients showed multiple immunodominant subclonotypes. Treatment regimens differed across patients between samplings. After therapy, about 35% of the 18 patients switched clonotypes, all new clones STAT3 wild type.

The gene calls are TRBV7-9 and TRBJ2-7; 11 nucleotides align to TRBD2. The sequence was collected from a woman in her seventies with T-cell large granular lymphocyte leukemia. Some clones in this sample may be carry-over from other donors' samples. The sequenced sample consisted of peripheral blood mononuclear cells. The CDR3 nucleotides are TGTGCCAGCAGCATCGGAGGGACTAGCGGCTACGAGCAGTACTTC. Its translation: CASSIGGTSGYEQYF. Supplemented by reference TRBV7-9 and TRBJ2-7, the full variable domain reads DTGVSQNPRHKITKRGQNVTFRCDPISEHNRLYWYRQTLGQGPEFLTYFQNEAQLEKSRLLSDRFSAERPKGSFSTLEIQRTEQGDSAMYLCASSIGGTSGYEQYFGPGTRLTVT.